This TCR beta chain comes out of a study of T cell changes during pregnancy in multiple sclerosis. CDR1 and CDR2 from the germline V gene are SGDLS and YYNGEE. CDR3 length equals 16 residues. Trimming stripped 4 bases from V and 2 bases from J, with 18 bases between. The data were produced by immunoSEQ multiplex PCR, yet TCRdb's version contains in-frame clones alone and is incomplete. The table includes approximately 92,000 clones, approximately 92% detected once. The source of this sequence is a female donor with multiple sclerosis, enrolled in a pregnancy study. This material consisted of peripheral blood, taken in the first trimester of pregnancy. The gene calls are TRBV9 and TRBJ1-2; possibly TRBD1 for D (5 bases). CDR3 coding DNA: TGTGCCAGCAGCCTAACCCCCAGGGCGACAAACTATGGCTACACCTTC. Its protein product is CASSLTPRATNYGYTF.